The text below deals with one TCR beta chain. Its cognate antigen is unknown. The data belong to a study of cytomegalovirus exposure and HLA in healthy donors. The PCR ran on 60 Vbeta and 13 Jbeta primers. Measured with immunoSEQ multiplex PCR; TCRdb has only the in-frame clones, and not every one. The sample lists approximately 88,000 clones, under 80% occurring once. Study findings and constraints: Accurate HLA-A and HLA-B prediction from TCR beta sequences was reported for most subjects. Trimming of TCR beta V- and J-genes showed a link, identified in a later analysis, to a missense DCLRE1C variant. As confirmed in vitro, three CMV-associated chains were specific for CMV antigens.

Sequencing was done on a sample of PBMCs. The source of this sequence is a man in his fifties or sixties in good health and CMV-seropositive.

CDR3 protein: CASSIDSGGQPQHF. The CDR3 bases are TGTGCCAGTAGTATAGATTCAGGGGGTCAGCCCCAGCATTTT. The gene calls are TRBV19 and TRBJ1-5, with 7 bases fitting TRBD1. This CDR3 region has 14 residues. The V gene's germline CDR1 is LNHDA and CDR2 SQIVND (reference sequence). The V and J ends lost 0 bases and 6 bases, in that order; junction bases with no gene match: 2.